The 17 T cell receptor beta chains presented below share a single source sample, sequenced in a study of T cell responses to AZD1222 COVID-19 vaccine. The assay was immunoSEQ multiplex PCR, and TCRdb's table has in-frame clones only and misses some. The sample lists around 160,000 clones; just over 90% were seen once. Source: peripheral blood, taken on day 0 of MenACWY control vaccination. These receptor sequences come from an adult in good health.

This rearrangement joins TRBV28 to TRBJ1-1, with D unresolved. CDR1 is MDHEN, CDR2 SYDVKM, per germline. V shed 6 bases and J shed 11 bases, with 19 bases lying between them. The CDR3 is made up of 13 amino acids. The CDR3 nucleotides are TGTGCCAGCAGCATAACCCCCCTCGGTTGGGCTTTCTTT. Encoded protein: CASSITPLGWAFF.

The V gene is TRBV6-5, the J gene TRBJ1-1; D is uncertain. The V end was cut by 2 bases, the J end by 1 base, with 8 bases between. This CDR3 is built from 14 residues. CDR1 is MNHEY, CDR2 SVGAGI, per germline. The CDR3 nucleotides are TGTGCCAGCAGTTACAACCGGAAGAACACTGAAGCTTTCTTT. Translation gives CASSYNRKNTEAFF.

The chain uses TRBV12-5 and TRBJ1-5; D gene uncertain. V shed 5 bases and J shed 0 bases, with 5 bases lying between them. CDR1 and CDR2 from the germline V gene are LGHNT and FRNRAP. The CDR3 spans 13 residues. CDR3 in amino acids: CASGQNSNQPQHF. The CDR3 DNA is TGTGCTAGTGGTCAAAATAGCAATCAGCCCCAGCATTTT.

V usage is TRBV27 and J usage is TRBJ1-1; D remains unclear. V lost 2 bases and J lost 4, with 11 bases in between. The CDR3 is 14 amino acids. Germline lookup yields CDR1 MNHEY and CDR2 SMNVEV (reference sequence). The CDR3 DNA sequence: TGTGCCAGCAGTTTAGGTGGACTTGTCACTGAAGCTTTCTTT. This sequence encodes CASSLGGLVTEAFF.

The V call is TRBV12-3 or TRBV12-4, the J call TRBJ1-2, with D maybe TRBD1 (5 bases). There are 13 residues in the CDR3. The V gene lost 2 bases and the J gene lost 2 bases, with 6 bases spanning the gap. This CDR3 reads CASSLRGNYGYTF. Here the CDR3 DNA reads TGTGCCAGCAGTTTAAGGGGAAACTATGGCTACACCTTC.

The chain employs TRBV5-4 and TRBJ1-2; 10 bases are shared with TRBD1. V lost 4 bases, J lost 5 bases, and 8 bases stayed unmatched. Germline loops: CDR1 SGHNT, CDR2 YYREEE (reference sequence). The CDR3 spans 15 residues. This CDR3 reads CASSTRTGGGYGYTF. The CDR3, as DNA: TGTGCCAGCAGCACCCGGACAGGGGGAGGGTATGGCTACACCTTC.

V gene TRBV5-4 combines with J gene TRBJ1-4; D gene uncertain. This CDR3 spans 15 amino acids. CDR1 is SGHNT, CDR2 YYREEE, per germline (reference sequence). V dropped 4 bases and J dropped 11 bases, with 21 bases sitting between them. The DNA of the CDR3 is TGTGCCAGCAGCAAAAACCCGACCGGGAGCGGCAAACTGTTTTTT. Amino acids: CASSKNPTGSGKLFF.

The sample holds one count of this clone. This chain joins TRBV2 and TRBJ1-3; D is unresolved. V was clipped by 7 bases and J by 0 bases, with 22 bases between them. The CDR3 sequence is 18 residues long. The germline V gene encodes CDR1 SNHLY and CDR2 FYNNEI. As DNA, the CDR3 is TGTGCCAGCACCCCAGCCCCGGCTCGTAATGCCTCTGGAAACACCATATATTTT. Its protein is CASTPAPARNASGNTIYF. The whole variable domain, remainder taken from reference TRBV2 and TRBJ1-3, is EPEVTQTPSHQVTQMGQEVILRCVPISNHLYFYWYRQILGQKVEFLVSFYNNEISEKSEIFDDQFSVERPDGSNFTLKIRSTKLEDSAMYFCASTPAPARNASGNTIYFGEGSWLTVV.

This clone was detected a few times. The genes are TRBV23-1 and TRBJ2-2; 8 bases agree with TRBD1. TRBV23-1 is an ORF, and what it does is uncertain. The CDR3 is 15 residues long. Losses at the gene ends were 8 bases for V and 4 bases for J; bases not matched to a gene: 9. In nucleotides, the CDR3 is TGCGCCAGCCGGGCCGGGACAGGCGGCACCGGGGAGCTGTTTTTT. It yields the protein CASRAGTGGTGELFF.

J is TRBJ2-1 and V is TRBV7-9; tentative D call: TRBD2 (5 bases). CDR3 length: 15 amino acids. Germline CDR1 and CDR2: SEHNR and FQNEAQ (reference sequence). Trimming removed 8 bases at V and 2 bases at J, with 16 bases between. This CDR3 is CASLSGHGTYNEQFF. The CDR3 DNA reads TGTGCCAGCCTAAGCGGCCATGGGACCTACAATGAGCAGTTCTTC.

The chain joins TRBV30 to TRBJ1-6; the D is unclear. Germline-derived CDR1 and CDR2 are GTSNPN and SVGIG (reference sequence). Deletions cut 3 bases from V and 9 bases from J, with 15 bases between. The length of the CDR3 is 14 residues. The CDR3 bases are TGTGCCTGGAGCCCGGGATCGAGGAGTTCACCCCTCCACTTT. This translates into CAWSPGSRSSPLHF.

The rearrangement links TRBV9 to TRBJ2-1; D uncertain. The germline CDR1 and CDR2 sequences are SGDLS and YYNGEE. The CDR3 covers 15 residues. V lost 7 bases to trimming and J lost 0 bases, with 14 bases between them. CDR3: CASGERSSSYNEQFF. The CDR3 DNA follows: TGTGCCAGCGGTGAAAGGTCGAGCTCCTACAATGAGCAGTTCTTC.

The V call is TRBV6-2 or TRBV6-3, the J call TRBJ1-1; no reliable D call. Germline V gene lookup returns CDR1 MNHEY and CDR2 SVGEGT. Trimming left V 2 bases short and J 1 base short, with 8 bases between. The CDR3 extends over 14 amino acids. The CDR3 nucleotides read TGTGCCAGCAGTTACCAGAAGACGAACACTGAAGCTTTCTTT. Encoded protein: CASSYQKTNTEAFF.

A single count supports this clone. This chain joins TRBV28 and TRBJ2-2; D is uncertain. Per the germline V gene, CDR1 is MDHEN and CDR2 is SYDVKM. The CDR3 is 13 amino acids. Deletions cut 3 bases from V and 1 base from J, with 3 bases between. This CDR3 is CASSLRNTGELFF. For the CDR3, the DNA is TGTGCCAGCAGTTTGAGGAACACCGGGGAGCTGTTTTTT.

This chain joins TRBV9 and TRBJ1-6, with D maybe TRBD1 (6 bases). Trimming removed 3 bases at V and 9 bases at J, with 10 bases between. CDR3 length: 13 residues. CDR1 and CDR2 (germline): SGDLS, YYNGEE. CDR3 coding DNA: TGTGCCAGCAGCGAGACAGGCTCTTCACCCCTCCACTTT. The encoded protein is CASSETGSSPLHF.

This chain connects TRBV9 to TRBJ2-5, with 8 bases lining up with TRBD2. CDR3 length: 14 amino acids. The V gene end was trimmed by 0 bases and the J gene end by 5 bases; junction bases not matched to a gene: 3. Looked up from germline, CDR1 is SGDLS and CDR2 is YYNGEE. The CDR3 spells CASSVAGGWETQYF. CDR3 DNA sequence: TGTGCCAGCAGCGTAGCGGGAGGGTGGGAGACCCAGTACTTC.

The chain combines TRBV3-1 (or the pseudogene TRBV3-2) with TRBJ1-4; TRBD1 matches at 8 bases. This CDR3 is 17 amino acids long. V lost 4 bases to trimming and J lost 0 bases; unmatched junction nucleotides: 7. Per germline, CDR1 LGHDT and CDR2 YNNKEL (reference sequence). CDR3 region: CASSLRGQGATNEKLFF. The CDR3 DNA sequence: TGTGCCAGCAGCCTTAGAGGACAGGGAGCAACTAATGAAAAACTGTTTTTT.